This T cell receptor beta chain was sequenced during a study of T cell repertoires in cytomegalovirus infection. With regard to this clonotype: Antigen: not known.

The CDR3 has 14 amino acids. Germline CDR1 reads MNHEY; CDR2 reads SMNVEV (reference sequence). With 3 bases removed from V and 4 bases from J, the gap between germline ends came to 9 bases. MiXCR, run by TCRdb on the reads, gives a single entry per CDR3 protein. The repertoire holds hundreds of thousands of distinct CDR3 sequences, with 32% as singletons. The chain links TRBV27 to TRBJ1-4; the D is unclear. The specimen was cultured CD8+ T cells from PBMCs, collected from culture after CMV antigen stimulation. The clonotype originates from a human donor in good health (CMV status not recorded). Some clones in this sample may be carry-over from other donors' samples. As DNA, the CDR3 is TGTGCCAGCAGTTTCTATAGTAGTAATGAAAAACTGTTTTTT. Translated, it gives CASSFYSSNEKLFF.